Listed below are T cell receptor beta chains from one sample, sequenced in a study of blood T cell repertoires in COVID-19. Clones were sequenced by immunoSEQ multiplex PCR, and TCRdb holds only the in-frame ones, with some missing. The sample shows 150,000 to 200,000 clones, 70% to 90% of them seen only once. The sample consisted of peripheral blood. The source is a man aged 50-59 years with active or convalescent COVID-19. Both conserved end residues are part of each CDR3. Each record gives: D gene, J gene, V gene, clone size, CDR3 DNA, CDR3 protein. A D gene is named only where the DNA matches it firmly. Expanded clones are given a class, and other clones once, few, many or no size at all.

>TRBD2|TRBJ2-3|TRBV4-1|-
TGCGCCAGCAGCCGTACTAGCGGGGGGGCAGATACGCAGTATTTT
CASSRTSGGADTQYF
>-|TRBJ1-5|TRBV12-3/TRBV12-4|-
TGTGCCAGCAGTCAGGAGGGAATTCAGCCCCAGCATTTT
CASSQEGIQPQHF
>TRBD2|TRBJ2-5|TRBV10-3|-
TGTGCCTCTTGCCGGGGAGCGGGAGGGCCAGAGACCCAGTACTTC
CASCRGAGGPETQYF
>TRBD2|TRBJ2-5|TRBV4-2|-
TGTGCCAGCAGCCCCGGAACTAGCGGGGGACCTCAAGAGACCCAGTACTTC
CASSPGTSGGPQETQYF
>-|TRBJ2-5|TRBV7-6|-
TGTGCCAGCAGCTTAGTTGTAGAGCTTAAAGAGACCCAGTACTTC
CASSLVVELKETQYF
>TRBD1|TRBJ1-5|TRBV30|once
TGTGCCTGGAGTGTACAGGGACAGGGTAGTCAGCCCCAGCATTTT
CAWSVQGQGSQPQHF
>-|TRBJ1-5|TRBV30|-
TGTGCCTGGAGTACTGTAGGGGGAACAGGGAAAAAGCCCCAGCATTTT
CAWSTVGGTGKKPQHF
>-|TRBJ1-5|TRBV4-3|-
TGCGCCAGCAGCCAAGAGGGCAGGCAAGGGGAGCCCCAGCATTTT
CASSQEGRQGEPQHF
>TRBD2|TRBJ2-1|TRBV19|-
TGTGCCAGTAGTGGAGGACTAGCGGGAGATCATGAGCAGTTCTTC
CASSGGLAGDHEQFF
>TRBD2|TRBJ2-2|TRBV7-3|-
TGTGCCAGCAGCTTAACAGCGGGGGGATCGAACACCGGGGAGCTGTTTTTT
CASSLTAGGSNTGELFF
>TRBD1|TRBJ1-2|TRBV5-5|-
TGTGCCAGCAGCCAAGACAGGGCCTATGGCTACACCTTC
CASSQDRAYGYTF
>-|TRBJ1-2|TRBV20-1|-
TGCAGTGCTAGAGGCGGACTTGGCTACACCTTC
CSARGGLGYTF
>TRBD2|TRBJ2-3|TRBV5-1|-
TGCGCCAGCACCCCGCTAGCGGGGAATCCTACAGATACGCAGTATTTT
CASTPLAGNPTDTQYF
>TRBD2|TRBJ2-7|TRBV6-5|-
TGTGCCAGCAGCCGAGGACTAGCGGAGAGCCACGAGCAGTACTTC
CASSRGLAESHEQYF
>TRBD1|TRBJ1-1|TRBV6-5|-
TGTGCCAGCAGCCTCGGGACAGCCAAGAACACTGAAGCTTTCTTT
CASSLGTAKNTEAFF
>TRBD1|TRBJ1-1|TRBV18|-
TGTGCCAGCTCGCCGGGACAGGGGAGGACTGAAGCTTTCTTT
CASSPGQGRTEAFF
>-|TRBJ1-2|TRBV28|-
TGTGCCAGCAGTTCCGGTCCCCCCTCCTCCTTCTATGGCTACACCTTC
CASSSGPPSSFYGYTF
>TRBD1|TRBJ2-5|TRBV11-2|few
TGTGCCAGCAGCAGCCGGACAGGTTCTGGCCGATCGTACTTC
CASSSRTGSGRSYF
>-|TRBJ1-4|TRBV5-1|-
TGCGCCAGCAGCTTACAGGGCAAGGGAGAAAAACTGTTTTTT
CASSLQGKGEKLFF
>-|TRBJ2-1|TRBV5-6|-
TGTGCCAGCAGCTTGGGAGATTATGAGCAGTTCTTC
CASSLGDYEQFF
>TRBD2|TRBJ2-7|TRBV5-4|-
TGTGCCAGCAGCTCATTTAGCGGGGTGGACGAGCAGTACTTC
CASSSFSGVDEQYF
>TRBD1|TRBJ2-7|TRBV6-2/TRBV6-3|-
TGTGCCAGCAGTTATCTACCCGACAGGGTGTCCCACGAGCAGTACTTC
CASSYLPDRVSHEQYF
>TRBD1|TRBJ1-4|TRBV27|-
TGTGCCAGCAGTTTACAGGGGGCGGCTAATGAAAAACTGTTTTTT
CASSLQGAANEKLFF
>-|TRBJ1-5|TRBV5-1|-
TGCGCCAGCAGCCCAACCGGGAATAAGGGACAGCCCCAGCATTTT
CASSPTGNKGQPQHF
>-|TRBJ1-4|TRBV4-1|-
TGCGCCAGCAGCCAAGATCTACAGGCAGGCGCTAATGAAAAACTGTTTTTT
CASSQDLQAGANEKLFF
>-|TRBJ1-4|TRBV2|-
TGTGCCAGCAGGACCAGGGCGGCTAATGAAAAACTGTTTTTT
CASRTRAANEKLFF
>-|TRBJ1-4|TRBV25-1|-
TGTGCCAGCAGTGAATCAACAAGTTATGAAAAACTGTTTTTT
CASSESTSYEKLFF
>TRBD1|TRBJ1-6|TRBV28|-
TGTGCCAGCAGCGACAGGGGGCCTTCACCCCTCCACTTT
CASSDRGPSPLHF
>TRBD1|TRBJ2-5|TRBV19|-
TGTGCCAGTAGTAGCCGGGACAGGGAGACCCAGTACTTC
CASSSRDRETQYF